Sequencing of this T cell receptor (beta chain) was carried out in a study of PD-1 blockade in classical Hodgkin lymphoma. Specified time point: cycle 4 day 1 (C4D1), after more than five weeks of nivolumab. Each patient experienced a relapse that followed autologous stem cell transplantation, and brentuximab vedotin exposure varied. Only in-frame clones appear in the TCRdb table, and some are missing; sequencing was by immunoSEQ multiplex PCR. Of roughly 7,100 clones in the sample, 70% to 90% were seen once. Sequences were derived from peripheral blood mononuclear cells (PBMCs), sampled before the fourth cycle of nivolumab. The clonotype originates from a human donor with classical Hodgkin lymphoma.

The CDR3 DNA is TGTGCCAGCAGCGTAGATGGGACAGGGAAAGAGACCCAGTACTTC. Its translation is CASSVDGTGKETQYF. J is TRBJ2-5 and V is TRBV9, with 9 positions matching TRBD1. J lost 3 bases, V lost 0 bases, and 3 bases had no gene match. CDR3 length: 15 amino acids. Germline-derived CDR1 and CDR2 are SGDLS and YYNGEE.